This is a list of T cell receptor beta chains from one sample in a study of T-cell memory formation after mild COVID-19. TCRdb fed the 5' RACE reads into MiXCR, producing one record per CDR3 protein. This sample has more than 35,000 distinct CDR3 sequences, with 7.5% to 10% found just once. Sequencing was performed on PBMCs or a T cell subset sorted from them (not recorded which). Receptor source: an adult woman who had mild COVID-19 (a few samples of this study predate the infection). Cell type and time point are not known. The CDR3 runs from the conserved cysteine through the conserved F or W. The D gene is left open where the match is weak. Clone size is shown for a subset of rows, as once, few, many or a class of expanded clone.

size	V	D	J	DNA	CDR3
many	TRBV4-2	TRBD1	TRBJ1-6	TGTGCCAGCAGCCCGGACAGGGTAATTGCTGTGGTAAAATCACCCCTCCACTTT	CASSPDRVIAVVKSPLHF
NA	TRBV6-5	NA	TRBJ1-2	TGTGCCAGCAGTTACGGTGGGACAAGGCGGGGGTATGGCTACACCTTC	CASSYGGTRRGYGYTF
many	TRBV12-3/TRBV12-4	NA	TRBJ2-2	TGTGCCAGCAGTTTAAACGGGGTAAACACCGGGGAGCTGTTTTTT	CASSLNGVNTGELFF
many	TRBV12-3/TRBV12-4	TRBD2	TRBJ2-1	TGTGCCAGCAGTTTAGGAGGGACTAGCCGTAATGAGCAGTTCTTC	CASSLGGTSRNEQFF
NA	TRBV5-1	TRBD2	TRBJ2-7	TGCGCCAGCAGCTCCCCGGGACTAGCGGGAGTAGGGCAGTACTTC	CASSSPGLAGVGQYF
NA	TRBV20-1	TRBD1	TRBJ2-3	TGCAGTGCTAGCGGGACAGGGGGGTCAGATACGCAGTATTTT	CSASGTGGSDTQYF
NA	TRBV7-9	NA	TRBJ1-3	TGTGCCAGCAGCCCCGGGCAACCCCCTGGAAACACCATATATTTT	CASSPGQPPGNTIYF
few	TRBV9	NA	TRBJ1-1	TGTGCCAGCAGCGTAGGGGGCACCCCGAACACTGAAGCTTTCTTT	CASSVGGTPNTEAFF
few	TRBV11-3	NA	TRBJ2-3	TGTGCCAGCAGTCCTGGACGGGGCACAGATACGCAGTATTTT	CASSPGRGTDTQYF
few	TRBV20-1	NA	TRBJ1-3	TGCAGTGCTAAAGTCTCTGGAAACACCATATATTTT	CSAKVSGNTIYF
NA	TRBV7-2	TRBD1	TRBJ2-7	TGTGCCAGCAGCCAGAATGCGGACAGGCTTGCGATAAGACAACACTCCTACGAGCAGTACTTC	CASSQNADRLAIRQHSYEQYF
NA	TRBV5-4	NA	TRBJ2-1	TGTGCCAGCAGCCCGGGACCCCGCCGGATCAGCTCCTACAATGAGCAGTTCTTC	CASSPGPRRISSYNEQFF
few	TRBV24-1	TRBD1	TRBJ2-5	TGTGCCACCAGTGCAAATTTGGGGACAGGGGGCGGTACGAAGAAAGAGACCCAGTACTTC	CATSANLGTGGGTKKETQYF
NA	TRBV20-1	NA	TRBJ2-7	TGCAGTGCTAGGGCCTGGCGTTTGGAGAGCTACGAGCAGTACTTC	CSARAWRLESYEQYF
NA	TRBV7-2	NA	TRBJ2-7	TGTGCCAGCAGCTTAGAAGGCGGCAAACGGTACTTC	CASSLEGGKRYF
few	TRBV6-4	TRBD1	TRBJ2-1	TGTGCCAGCAGTGATGGGACAGGGGCGTACAATGAGCAGTTCTTC	CASSDGTGAYNEQFF
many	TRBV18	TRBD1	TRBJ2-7	TGTGCCAGCTCAGCAGGAACTGGACAGGTTGTGGGCGAGCAGTACTTC	CASSAGTGQVVGEQYF
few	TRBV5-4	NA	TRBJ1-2	TGTGCCAGCAGCTTGATCGACGGCAACTATGGCTACACCTTC	CASSLIDGNYGYTF
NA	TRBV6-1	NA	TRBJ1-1	TGTGCCAGCAGTGAAGGCGCCAAAAAGGGACGGGAAGCTTTCTTT	CASSEGAKKGREAFF
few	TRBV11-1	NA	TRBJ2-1	TGTGCCAGCAGCGTCGACTCGATGCAGCAGTTCTTC	CASSVDSMQQFF
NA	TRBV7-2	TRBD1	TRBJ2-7	TGTGCCAGCGGACGAGGGGGCTCGGGAAACGAGCAGTACTTC	CASGRGGSGNEQYF
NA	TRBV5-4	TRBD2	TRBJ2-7	TGTGCCAGCAGCCGGACTAGCGGGAACTACGAGCAGTACTTC	CASSRTSGNYEQYF
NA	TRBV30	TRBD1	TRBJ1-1	TGTGCCTGGAGTAGACAGGGCCCCACTGAAGCTTTCTTT	CAWSRQGPTEAFF
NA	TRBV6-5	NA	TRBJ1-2	TGTGCCAGCAGTTATCCGGGGCAGGGCTACACCTTC	CASSYPGQGYTF
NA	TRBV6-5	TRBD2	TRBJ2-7	TGTGCCAGCAGTTACTGGCCTAGCGGCCCTTACGAGCAGTACTTC	CASSYWPSGPYEQYF
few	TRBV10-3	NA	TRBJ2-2	TGTGCCATCAGTGATGATGGCGGGGAGCTGTTTTTT	CAISDDGGELFF
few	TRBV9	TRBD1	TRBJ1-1	TGTGCCAGCAGCCTGGTAGGGGCAGGGGGTAACACTGAAGCTTTCTTT	CASSLVGAGGNTEAFF
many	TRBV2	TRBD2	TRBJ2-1	TGTGCCAGTCGCGCGGGGGACAATGAGCAGTTCTTC	CASRAGDNEQFF
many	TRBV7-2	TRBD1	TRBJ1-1	TGTGCCAGCAGCAAACAGGGGATTCACACTGAAGCTTTCTTT	CASSKQGIHTEAFF
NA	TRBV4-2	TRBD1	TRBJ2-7	TGTGCCAGCAGCTCGAGGACAGGGGGTCCCTACGAGCAGTACTTC	CASSSRTGGPYEQYF
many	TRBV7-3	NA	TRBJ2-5	TGTGCCAGCAGCTTAGGGGACTCGACGTTACAAGAGACCCAGTACTTC	CASSLGDSTLQETQYF
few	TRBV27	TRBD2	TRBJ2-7	TGTGCCAGCAGGAGCGGGAGGGCCTCTAATGAGCAGTACTTC	CASRSGRASNEQYF
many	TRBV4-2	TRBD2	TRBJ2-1	TGTGCCAGCAGCGAAAAAAGTCCGGGACTAGCGGGACTCAATGAGCAGTTCTTC	CASSEKSPGLAGLNEQFF
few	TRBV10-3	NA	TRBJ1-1	TGTGCCATCAGTGAGTCCGATACGACGGATGAAGCTTTCTTT	CAISESDTTDEAFF
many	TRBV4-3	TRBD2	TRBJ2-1	TGCGCCAGCAGCCAAGAGGAACTAGCGAGATACAATGAGCAGTTCTTC	CASSQEELARYNEQFF
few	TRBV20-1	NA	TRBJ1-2	TGCAGCGGTTACGAAAACTATGGCTACACCTTC	CSGYENYGYTF
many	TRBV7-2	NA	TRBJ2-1	TGTGCCAGCAGCTTTTTTGCTGTAGTGGGGGGATACAATGAGCAGTTCTTC	CASSFFAVVGGYNEQFF
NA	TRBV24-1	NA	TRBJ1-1	TGTGCCACCAGTGACCACACCGGGGAAGCTTTCTTT	CATSDHTGEAFF
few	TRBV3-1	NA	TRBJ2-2	TGTGCCAGCAGCCAAGGGACCCGTGCCGGGGAGCTGTTTTTT	CASSQGTRAGELFF
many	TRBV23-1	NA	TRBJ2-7	TGCGCCAGCAGTCCCTCTAGGTGGAATAAGTACGAGCAGTACTTC	CASSPSRWNKYEQYF
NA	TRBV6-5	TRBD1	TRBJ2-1	TGTGCCAGCAGTCAGAGCGGACAGGTCTCCAATGAGCAGTTCTTC	CASSQSGQVSNEQFF
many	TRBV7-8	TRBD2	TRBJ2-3	TGTGCCAGCAGCTTAGCGTGGCTAGCGGGAATCACAGATACGCAGTATTTT	CASSLAWLAGITDTQYF
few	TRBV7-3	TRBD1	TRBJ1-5	TGTGCCAGCAGTTCAGGGACAGACCCGATTATAAGCAATCAGCCCCAGCATTTT	CASSSGTDPIISNQPQHF
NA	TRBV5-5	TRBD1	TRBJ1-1	TGTGCCAGCAGCAACGAGGACAGGGATTTGGTCACTGAAGCTTTCTTT	CASSNEDRDLVTEAFF
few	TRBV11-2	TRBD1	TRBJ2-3	TGTGCCAGCAGCCCACTGACAGGGGGACCCACAGATACGCAGTATTTT	CASSPLTGGPTDTQYF
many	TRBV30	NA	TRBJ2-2	TGTGCCTGGAGTGTAGGGGTCGGGAGCACCGGGGAGCTGTTTTTT	CAWSVGVGSTGELFF
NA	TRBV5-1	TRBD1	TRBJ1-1	TGCGCCAGCAGCTCGGTCGGACAGGGCGACACTGAAGCTTTCTTT	CASSSVGQGDTEAFF
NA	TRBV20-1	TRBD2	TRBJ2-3	TGCAGTGCTTCAGGACTAGCGGGGGTTACAGATACGCAGTATTTT	CSASGLAGVTDTQYF
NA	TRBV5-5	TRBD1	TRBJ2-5	TGTGCCAGCAGCGCAACGACAGGGTCCCAAGAGACCCAGTACTTC	CASSATTGSQETQYF
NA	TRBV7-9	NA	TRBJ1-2	TGTGCCAGCAGCGGCTCAGGAGGACGGAATGACTATGGCTACACCTTC	CASSGSGGRNDYGYTF
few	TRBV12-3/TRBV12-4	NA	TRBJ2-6	TGTGCCAGCAGATTCTCTGGGGCCAACGTCCTGACTTTC	CASRFSGANVLTF
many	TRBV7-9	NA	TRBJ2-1	TGTGCCAGCAGCTTAGCTAGCAATGAGCAGTTCTTC	CASSLASNEQFF
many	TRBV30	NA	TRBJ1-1	TGTGCCTGGAGGGGAATTCTTGGCACTGAAGCTTTCTTT	CAWRGILGTEAFF
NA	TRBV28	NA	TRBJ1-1	TGTGCCAGCAGAGGAGTGGCTCTGGGGGCTGACGCTTTCTTT	CASRGVALGADAFF
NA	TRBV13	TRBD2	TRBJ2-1	TGTGCCAGCAGCCTATTGACTAGCGGGGGAAGGTGGCACAATGAGCAGTTCTTC	CASSLLTSGGRWHNEQFF
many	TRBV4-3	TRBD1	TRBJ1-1	TGCGCCAGCAGCCAGAGGACAGGGGATAACTTACTGAACACTGAAGCTTTCTTT	CASSQRTGDNLLNTEAFF
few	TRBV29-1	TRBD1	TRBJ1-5	TGCAGCGTTTCCCAGGACAGGTTTGATCAGCCCCAGCATTTT	CSVSQDRFDQPQHF